The rows below give T cell receptor beta chains drawn from one sample of a study of OX40 agonist ivuxolimab in advanced cancers. Produced via immunoSEQ multiplex PCR; TCRdb's table is partial and in-frame only. The sample holds approximately 76,000 clones; about 93% are singletons and the top ten take roughly 6.7%. Sequences were derived from CD4+ or CD8+ T cells sorted from blood, sampled in a trial of the OX40 agonist ivuxolimab. These receptors came from an adult with an advanced solid tumor such as melanoma, head and neck, liver or kidney cancer. Both conserved end residues are part of each CDR3. A D gene is named only where the DNA matches it firmly. A row's size may be missing; if present it is once, few, many or a size class.

abundance,v_gene,j_gene,d_gene,CDR3nt,CDR3aa
NA,TRBV9,TRBJ2-1,NA,TGTGCCAGCAGCGAAGGAGGGATGGGCGGTAATGAGCAGTTCTTC,CASSEGGMGGNEQFF
NA,TRBV4-2,TRBJ2-7,TRBD2,TGTGCCAGCAGCCCCCGAGGGAGGGAGGGCCGAGACGAGCAGTACTTC,CASSPRGREGRDEQYF
NA,TRBV11-2,TRBJ2-1,NA,TGTGCCAGCAGCTTAGTCAGCAGCTCCTACAATGAGCAGTTCTTC,CASSLVSSSYNEQFF
NA,TRBV6-1,TRBJ2-1,NA,TGTGCCAGCAGTGAAAGTCAGGGCAATGAGCAGTTCTTC,CASSESQGNEQFF
few,TRBV27,TRBJ1-1,NA,TGTGCCAGCAGTTTAGGAAGGGGAAACACTGAAGCTTTCTTT,CASSLGRGNTEAFF
NA,TRBV27,TRBJ2-2,NA,TGTGCCAGCAGTTTATATCCCGGGGAGCTGTTTTTT,CASSLYPGELFF
NA,TRBV6-6,TRBJ1-1,NA,TGTGCCAGCAGTTACCGGGAGACTGAAGCTTTCTTT,CASSYRETEAFF
NA,TRBV29-1,TRBJ1-1,TRBD1,TGCAGCGTTGTGGGGGGGACAGAGAGCACTGAAGCTTTCTTT,CSVVGGTESTEAFF
NA,TRBV4-3,TRBJ1-4,NA,TGCGCCAGCAGCCAAGTCCTAACAGGGAAAAGGGGGGAAAAACTGTTTTTT,CASSQVLTGKRGEKLFF
NA,TRBV15,TRBJ1-4,NA,TGTGCCACCAGCCCGGGGGGCGGTCCTAATGAAAAACTGTTTTTT,CATSPGGGPNEKLFF
NA,TRBV2,TRBJ1-5,TRBD1,TGTGCCACCTCTTCCGGGACAGGATATTATAGCAATCAGCCCCAGCATTTT,CATSSGTGYYSNQPQHF
NA,TRBV11-3,TRBJ1-1,NA,TGTGCCAGCATGATTGCCCCCAACACTGAAGCTTTCTTT,CASMIAPNTEAFF
NA,TRBV27,TRBJ2-5,TRBD2,TGTGCCAGCAGTAATCCCGGGACTACCCAAGAGACCCAGTACTTC,CASSNPGTTQETQYF
NA,TRBV6-5,TRBJ2-7,TRBD1,TGTGCCAGCAGTTACGGGGACAGGCCTTACTACGAGCAGTACTTC,CASSYGDRPYYEQYF
NA,TRBV29-1,TRBJ2-7,NA,TGCAGCGTTGTGTTTGGCTACGAGCAGTACTTC,CSVVFGYEQYF
NA,TRBV27,TRBJ2-7,TRBD1,TGTGCCAGCGCTTCCGGGACAGCATACGAGCAGTACTTC,CASASGTAYEQYF
NA,TRBV29-1,TRBJ2-1,NA,TGCAGCGTTCGCTTCAATGAGCAGTTCTTC,CSVRFNEQFF
NA,TRBV10-3,TRBJ1-2,NA,TGTGCCATCAGTGAGTCTTGGGGGGCGCAGTATGGCTACACCTTC,CAISESWGAQYGYTF
NA,TRBV5-4,TRBJ2-7,TRBD2,TGTGCCAGCAGCTTGGGAGCGGGATTTTCCTACGAGCAGTACTTC,CASSLGAGFSYEQYF
NA,TRBV29-1,TRBJ2-3,TRBD1,TGCAGCGCTATCGGACAGGGGGAAGGAGATACGCAGTATTTT,CSAIGQGEGDTQYF
NA,TRBV15,TRBJ1-4,NA,TGTGCCACCAGCAATTTTGCAGGGGAGACTAATGAAAAACTGTTTTTT,CATSNFAGETNEKLFF
NA,TRBV7-9,TRBJ2-2,NA,TGTGCCAGCAGCAGCCACCGGGGAGTAAGGACCGGGGAGCTGTTTTTT,CASSSHRGVRTGELFF
NA,TRBV7-6,TRBJ2-1,TRBD2,TGTGCCAGCAGCTTATCGGTTCAAGGGCCTCGACTAGCGGGAGGCTCGGGTGAGCAGTTCTTC,CASSLSVQGPRLAGGSGEQFF
NA,TRBV29-1,TRBJ2-7,NA,TGCAGCGTTGTAGCAGGGGCGGGAGAGCAGTACTTC,CSVVAGAGEQYF
NA,TRBV27,TRBJ2-7,NA,TGTGCCAGCAGTTTAGACACGGGACACCTACTTGACGAGCAGTACTTC,CASSLDTGHLLDEQYF
NA,TRBV28,TRBJ1-1,NA,TGTGCCAGCAGTTGGGACGGGGGGGAGAACACTGAAGCTTTCTTT,CASSWDGGENTEAFF
NA,TRBV4-3,TRBJ1-1,NA,TGCGCCAGCAGCCCAGCCCAGGGACTAAACACTGAAGCTTTCTTT,CASSPAQGLNTEAFF
NA,TRBV4-1,TRBJ1-1,NA,TGCGCCAGCAGCCTTCGGGCCTTTAGCGCTGAAGCTTTCTTT,CASSLRAFSAEAFF
NA,TRBV2,TRBJ1-2,NA,TGTGCCAGCAGTGGGGGCTTGAGCGGAGCCTATGGCTACACCTTC,CASSGGLSGAYGYTF
NA,TRBV6-5,TRBJ2-3,TRBD2,TGTGCCAGCAGTTACGCGGGGGGCACAGATACGCAGTATTTT,CASSYAGGTDTQYF
once,TRBV19,TRBJ1-2,NA,TGTGCCAGTAGTGTTCGGAGCTATGGCTACACCTTC,CASSVRSYGYTF
NA,TRBV4-1,TRBJ2-3,NA,TGCGCCAGCAGCCAGCATGACGGCACAGATACGCAGTATTTT,CASSQHDGTDTQYF
NA,TRBV2,TRBJ1-4,NA,TGTGCCAGCCAAGAGACAACTAATGAAAAACTGTTTTTT,CASQETTNEKLFF
once,TRBV5-8,TRBJ1-5,TRBD1,TGTGCCAGCATCCCTACCCTCCGGGACAGCCACAATCAGCCCCAGCATTTT,CASIPTLRDSHNQPQHF
NA,TRBV30,TRBJ1-5,NA,TGTGCCTGGAGTGCGGGTAGCAATCAGCCCCAGCATTTT,CAWSAGSNQPQHF
NA,TRBV28,TRBJ2-7,TRBD2,TGTGCCAGCAGTCCTTATAGCGGGAGCCAGTACGAGCAGTACTTC,CASSPYSGSQYEQYF
once,TRBV5-1,TRBJ2-7,NA,TGCGCCAGCAGCTTGGCAGGACTTCGCTACGAGCAGTACTTC,CASSLAGLRYEQYF
NA,TRBV19,TRBJ1-5,NA,TGTGCCAGTAGTCGGAGTGCGGGTCTTAGCAATCAGCCCCAGCATTTT,CASSRSAGLSNQPQHF
NA,TRBV6-6,TRBJ1-5,NA,TGTGCCAGCAAGTTAGGGGAAGCCCTAGATCAGCCCCAGCATTTT,CASKLGEALDQPQHF
NA,TRBV28,TRBJ1-4,NA,TGTGCCAGCAGTTTATCTGACAGAAGGCTCACGGCGACTAATGAAAAACTGTTTTTT,CASSLSDRRLTATNEKLFF
NA,TRBV11-2,TRBJ2-2,NA,TGTGCCAGCAGCTTGTATGCTAGCGCAAACACCGGGGAGCTGTTTTTT,CASSLYASANTGELFF
NA,TRBV11-2,TRBJ2-7,NA,TGTGCCAGCAGCTTAGATTTAGGGATCGGGCGCGCGGCCTACGAGCAGTACTTC,CASSLDLGIGRAAYEQYF
NA,TRBV27,TRBJ1-3,TRBD1,TGTGCCAGCAGTTCGGGACAGGGCTTTGGTGGAAACACCATATATTTT,CASSSGQGFGGNTIYF
NA,TRBV6-5,TRBJ2-1,NA,TGTGCCAGCAGTAGGGAGGTCCCGGTGAATGAGCAGTTCTTC,CASSREVPVNEQFF
NA,TRBV19,TRBJ2-5,TRBD2,TGTGCCACCCGGGGGGGGGCTGCGGAGACCCAGTACTTC,CATRGGAAETQYF
NA,TRBV27,TRBJ2-1,NA,TGTGCCAGCAGTGAGGTTAGCTCCTACAATGAGCAGTTCTTC,CASSEVSSYNEQFF
NA,TRBV10-1,TRBJ2-2,NA,TGCGCCAGCAGGAACCCGACCGGGGAGCTGTTTTTT,CASRNPTGELFF
NA,TRBV13,TRBJ1-1,TRBD1,TGTGCCAGCAGCCCGCCGGACAGGGGCACTGAAGCTTTCTTT,CASSPPDRGTEAFF
NA,TRBV27,TRBJ1-3,NA,TGTGCCAGCAGTTCCGACGGAGATGGAAACACCATATATTTT,CASSSDGDGNTIYF
NA,TRBV6-5,TRBJ1-4,NA,TGTGCCAGCAGTTGGGGATCGGCGGGGGAAAAACTGTTTTTT,CASSWGSAGEKLFF